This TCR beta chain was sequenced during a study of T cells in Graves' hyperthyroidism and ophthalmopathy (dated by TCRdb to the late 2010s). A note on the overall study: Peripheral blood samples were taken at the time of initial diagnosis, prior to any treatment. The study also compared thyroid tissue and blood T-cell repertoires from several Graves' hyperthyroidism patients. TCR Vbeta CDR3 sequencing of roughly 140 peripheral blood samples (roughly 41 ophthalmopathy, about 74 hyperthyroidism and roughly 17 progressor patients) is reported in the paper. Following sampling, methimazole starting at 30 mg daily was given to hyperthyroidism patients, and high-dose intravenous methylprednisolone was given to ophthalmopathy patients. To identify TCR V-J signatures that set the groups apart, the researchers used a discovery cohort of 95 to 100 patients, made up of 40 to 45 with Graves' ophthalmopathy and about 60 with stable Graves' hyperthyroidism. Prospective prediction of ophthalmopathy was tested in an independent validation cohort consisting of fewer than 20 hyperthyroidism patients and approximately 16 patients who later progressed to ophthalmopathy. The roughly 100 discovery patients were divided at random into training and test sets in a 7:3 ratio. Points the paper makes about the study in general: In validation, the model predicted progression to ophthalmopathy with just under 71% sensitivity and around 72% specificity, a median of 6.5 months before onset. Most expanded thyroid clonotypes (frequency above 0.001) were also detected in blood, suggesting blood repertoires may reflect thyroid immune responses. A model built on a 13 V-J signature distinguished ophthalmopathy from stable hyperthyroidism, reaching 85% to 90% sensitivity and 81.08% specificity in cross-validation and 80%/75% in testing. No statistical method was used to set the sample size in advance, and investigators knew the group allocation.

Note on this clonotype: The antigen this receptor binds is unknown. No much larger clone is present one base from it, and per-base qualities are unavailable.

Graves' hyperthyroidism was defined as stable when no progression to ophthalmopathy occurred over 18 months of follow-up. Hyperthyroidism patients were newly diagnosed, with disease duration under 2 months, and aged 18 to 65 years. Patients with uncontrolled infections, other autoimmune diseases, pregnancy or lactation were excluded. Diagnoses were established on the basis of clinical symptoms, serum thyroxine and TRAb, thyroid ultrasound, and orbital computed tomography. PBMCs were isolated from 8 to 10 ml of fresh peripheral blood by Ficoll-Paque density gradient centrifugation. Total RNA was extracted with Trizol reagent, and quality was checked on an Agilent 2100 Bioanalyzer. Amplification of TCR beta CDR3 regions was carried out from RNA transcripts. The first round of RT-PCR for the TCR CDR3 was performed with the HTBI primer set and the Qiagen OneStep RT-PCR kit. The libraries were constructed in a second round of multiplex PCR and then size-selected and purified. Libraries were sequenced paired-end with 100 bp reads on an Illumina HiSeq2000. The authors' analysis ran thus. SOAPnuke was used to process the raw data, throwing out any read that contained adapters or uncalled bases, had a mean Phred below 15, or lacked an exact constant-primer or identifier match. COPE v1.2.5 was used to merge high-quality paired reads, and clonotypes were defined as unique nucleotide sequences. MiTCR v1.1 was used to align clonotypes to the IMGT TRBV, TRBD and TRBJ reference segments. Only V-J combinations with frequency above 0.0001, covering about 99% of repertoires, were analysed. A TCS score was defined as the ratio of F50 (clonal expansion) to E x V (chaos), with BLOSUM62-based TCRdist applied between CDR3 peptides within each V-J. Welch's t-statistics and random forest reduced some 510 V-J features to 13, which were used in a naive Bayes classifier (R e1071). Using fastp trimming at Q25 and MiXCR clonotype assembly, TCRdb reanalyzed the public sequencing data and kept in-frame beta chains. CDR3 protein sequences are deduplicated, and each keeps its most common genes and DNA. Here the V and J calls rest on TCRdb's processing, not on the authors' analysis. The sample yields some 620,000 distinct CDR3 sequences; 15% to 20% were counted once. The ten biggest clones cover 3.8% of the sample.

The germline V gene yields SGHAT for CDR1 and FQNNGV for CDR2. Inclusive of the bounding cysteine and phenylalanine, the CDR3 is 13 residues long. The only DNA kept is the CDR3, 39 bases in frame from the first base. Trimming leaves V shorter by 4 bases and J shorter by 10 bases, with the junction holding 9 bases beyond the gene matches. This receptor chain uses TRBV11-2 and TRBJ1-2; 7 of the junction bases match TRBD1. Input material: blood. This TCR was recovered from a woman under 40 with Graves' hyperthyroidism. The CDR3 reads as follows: CASSSTGADDYTF. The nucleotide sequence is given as TGTGCCAGCAGCTCCACAGGGGCCGATGACTACACCTTC. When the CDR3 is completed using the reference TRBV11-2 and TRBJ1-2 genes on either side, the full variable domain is EAGVAQSPRYKIIEKRQSVAFWCNPISGHATLYWYQQILGQGPKLLIQFQNNGVVDDSQLPKDRFSAERLKGVDSTLKIQPAKLEDSAVYLCASSSTGADDYTFGSGTRLTVV.